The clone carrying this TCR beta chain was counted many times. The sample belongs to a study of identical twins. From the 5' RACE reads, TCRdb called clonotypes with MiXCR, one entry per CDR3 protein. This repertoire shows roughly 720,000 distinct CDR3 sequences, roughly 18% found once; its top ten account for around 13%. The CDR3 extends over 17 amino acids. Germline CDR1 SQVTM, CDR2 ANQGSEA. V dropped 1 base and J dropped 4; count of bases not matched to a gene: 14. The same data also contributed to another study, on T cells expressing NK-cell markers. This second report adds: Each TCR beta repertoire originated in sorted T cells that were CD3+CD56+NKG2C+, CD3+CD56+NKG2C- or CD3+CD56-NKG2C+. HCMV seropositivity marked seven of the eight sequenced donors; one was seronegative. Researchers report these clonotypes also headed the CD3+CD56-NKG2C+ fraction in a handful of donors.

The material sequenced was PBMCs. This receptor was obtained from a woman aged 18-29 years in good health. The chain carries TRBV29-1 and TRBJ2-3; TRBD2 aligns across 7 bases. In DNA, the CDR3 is TGCAGCGTTGAAGGTACAAGAGCGGGGCAATTAGCAGATACGCAGTATTTT. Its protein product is CSVEGTRAGQLADTQYF.